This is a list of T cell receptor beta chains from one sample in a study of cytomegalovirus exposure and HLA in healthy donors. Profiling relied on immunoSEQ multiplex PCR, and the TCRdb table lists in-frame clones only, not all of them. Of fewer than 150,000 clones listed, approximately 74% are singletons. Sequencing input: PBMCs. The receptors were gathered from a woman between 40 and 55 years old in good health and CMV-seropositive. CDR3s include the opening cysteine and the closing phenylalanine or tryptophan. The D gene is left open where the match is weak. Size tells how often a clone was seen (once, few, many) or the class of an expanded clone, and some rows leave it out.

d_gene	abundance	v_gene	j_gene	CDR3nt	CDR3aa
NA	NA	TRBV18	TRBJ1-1	TGTGCCAGCTCACCACGCGTAGGGTACAACGGGGGCACTGAAGCTTTCTTT	CASSPRVGYNGGTEAFF
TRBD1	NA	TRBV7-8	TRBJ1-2	TGTGCCAGCAGCCCGGGACAGGGGATCTATGGCTACACCTTC	CASSPGQGIYGYTF
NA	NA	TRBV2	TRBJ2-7	TGTGCCAGCAGTGAAACTCGGGACTCCTACGAGCAGTACTTC	CASSETRDSYEQYF
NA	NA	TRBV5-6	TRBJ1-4	TGTGCCAGCAGCTTGGGTCGCAGGGCCGCAACTAATGAAAAACTGTTTTTT	CASSLGRRAATNEKLFF
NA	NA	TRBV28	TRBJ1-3	TGTGCCACGGGGGGCTCGGGGGCACGGTCTGGAAACACCATATATTTT	CATGGSGARSGNTIYF
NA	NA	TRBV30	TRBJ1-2	TGTGCCTGGGAATATGGGGGGGGTTACACCTTC	CAWEYGGGYTF
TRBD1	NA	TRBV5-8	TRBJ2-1	TGTGCCAGCAGCTTAAATTCAGGGGGCTACAATGGGCAGTTCTTC	CASSLNSGGYNGQFF
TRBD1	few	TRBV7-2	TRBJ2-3	TGTGCCAGCAGCTTAATTAGTAACAGGGGTGCCGATACGCAGTATTTT	CASSLISNRGADTQYF
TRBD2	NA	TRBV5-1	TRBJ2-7	TGCGCCAGCAGCTTGGCTGGGGAGGGCTACGAGCAGTACTTC	CASSLAGEGYEQYF
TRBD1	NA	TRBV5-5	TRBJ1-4	TGTGCCAGCGCAATCCGGGACAGTGTTGAAAAACTGTTTTTT	CASAIRDSVEKLFF